Sequencing of this TCR beta chain was carried out in a study of blood T cell repertoires in COVID-19. TCRdb's table, derived via immunoSEQ multiplex PCR, lists solely in-frame clones and lacks some. The data contain fewer than 45,000 clones, about 85% of them seen just once; the ten biggest clones take up under 15%. In germline, CDR1 is SGHAT, CDR2 FQNNGV. The CDR3 is made up of 11 amino acids. V was cut by 5 bases and J by 7 bases, with 9 bases left in between. The chain joins TRBV11-2 to TRBJ2-7; D is ambiguous. This TCR was sampled from a human donor in a cohort sampled during active COVID-19. What was sequenced was peripheral blood. Written as DNA, the CDR3 is TGTGCCAGCAGCCCTTTCGGGGAGCAGTACTTC. Protein sequence: CASSPFGEQYF.